This T cell receptor beta chain was retrieved from a study of cytomegalovirus exposure and HLA in healthy donors. Study results and caveats: A later analysis linked a missense variant in DCLRE1C to the trimming of TCR beta V and J genes.

This clone was counted only a few times. The target antigen is unknown. The germline CDR1 and CDR2 sequences are SNHLY and FYNNEI. CDR3 length: 14 amino acids. V lost 2 bases, J lost 7 bases, and 4 bases stayed unmatched. Both 60 Vbeta primers and 13 Jbeta primers went into the PCR. TCRdb keeps only in-frame clones here, not all; method: immunoSEQ multiplex PCR. This sample has 150,000 to 200,000 clones, with more than 75% found just once. Nominally healthy donors were sampled, though unrecorded immune exposures were likely. The chain couples TRBV2 to TRBJ2-4; 8 bases are shared with TRBD2. This sequence originates from a woman in her 50s in good health and CMV-seronegative. The sequenced material came from PBMCs. The CDR3 DNA sequence: TGTGCCAGCAGTGAATCTAGCGGGCGGAACATTCAGTACTTC. Amino acid sequence: CASSESSGRNIQYF. The full variable domain, its missing parts supplied by reference TRBV2 and TRBJ2-4, is EPEVTQTPSHQVTQMGQEVILRCVPISNHLYFYWYRQILGQKVEFLVSFYNNEISEKSEIFDDQFSVERPDGSNFTLKIRSTKLEDSAMYFCASSESSGRNIQYFGAGTRLSVL.